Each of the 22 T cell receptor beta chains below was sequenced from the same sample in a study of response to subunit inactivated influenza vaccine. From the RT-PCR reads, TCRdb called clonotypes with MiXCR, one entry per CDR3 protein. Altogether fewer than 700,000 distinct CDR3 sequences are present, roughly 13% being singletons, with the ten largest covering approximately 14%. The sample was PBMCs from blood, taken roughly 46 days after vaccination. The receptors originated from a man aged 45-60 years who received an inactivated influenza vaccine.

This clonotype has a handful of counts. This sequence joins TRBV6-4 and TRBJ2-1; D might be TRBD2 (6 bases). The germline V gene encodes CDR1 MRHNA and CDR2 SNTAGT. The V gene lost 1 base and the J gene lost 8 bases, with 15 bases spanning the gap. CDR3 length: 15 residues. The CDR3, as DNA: TGTGCCAGCAGTGACTATGCGGGGCGCATGTATGAGCAGTTCTTC. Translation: CASSDYAGRMYEQFF.

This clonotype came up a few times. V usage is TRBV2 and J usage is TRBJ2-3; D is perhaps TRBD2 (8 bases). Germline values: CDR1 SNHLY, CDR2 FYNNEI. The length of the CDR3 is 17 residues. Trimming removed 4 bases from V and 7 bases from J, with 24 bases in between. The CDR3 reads CASSGGTGSGGGYTQYF. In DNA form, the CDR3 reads TGTGCCAGCAGTGGGGGGACCGGTTCGGGAGGGGGCTATACGCAGTATTTT.

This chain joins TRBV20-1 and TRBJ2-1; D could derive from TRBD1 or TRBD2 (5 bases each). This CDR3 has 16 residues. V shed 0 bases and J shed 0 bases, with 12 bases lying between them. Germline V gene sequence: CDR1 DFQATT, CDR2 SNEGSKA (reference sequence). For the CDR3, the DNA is TGCAGTGCTAGAGATGTGGGGACCAACTCCTACAATGAGCAGTTCTTC. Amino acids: CSARDVGTNSYNEQFF.

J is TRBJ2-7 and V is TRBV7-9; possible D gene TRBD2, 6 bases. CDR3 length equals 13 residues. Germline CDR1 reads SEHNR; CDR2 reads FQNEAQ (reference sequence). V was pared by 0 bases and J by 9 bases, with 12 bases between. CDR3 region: CASSLAPTSWQYF. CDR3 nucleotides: TGTGCCAGCAGCTTAGCGCCGACTAGTTGGCAGTACTTC.

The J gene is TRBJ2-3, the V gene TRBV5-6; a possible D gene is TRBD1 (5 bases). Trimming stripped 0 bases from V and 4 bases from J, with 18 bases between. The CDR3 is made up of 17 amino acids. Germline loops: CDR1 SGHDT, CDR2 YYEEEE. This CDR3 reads CASSLEARERLADTQYF. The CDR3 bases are TGTGCCAGCAGCTTGGAGGCCAGGGAAAGGTTGGCAGATACGCAGTATTTT.

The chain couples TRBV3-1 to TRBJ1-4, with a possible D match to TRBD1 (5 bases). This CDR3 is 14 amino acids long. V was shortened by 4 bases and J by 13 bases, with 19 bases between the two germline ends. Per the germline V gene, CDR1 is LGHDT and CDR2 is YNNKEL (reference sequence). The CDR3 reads CASSPHGAGFGLFF. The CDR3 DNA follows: TGTGCCAGCAGCCCCCACGGGGCAGGGTTTGGACTGTTTTTT.

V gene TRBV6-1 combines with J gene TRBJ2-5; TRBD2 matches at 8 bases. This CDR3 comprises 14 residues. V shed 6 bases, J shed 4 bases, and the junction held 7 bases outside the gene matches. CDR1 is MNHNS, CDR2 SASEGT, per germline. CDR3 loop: CASSRGGMRETQYF. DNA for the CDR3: TGTGCCAGCAGCCGGGGGGGGATGAGAGAGACCCAGTACTTC.

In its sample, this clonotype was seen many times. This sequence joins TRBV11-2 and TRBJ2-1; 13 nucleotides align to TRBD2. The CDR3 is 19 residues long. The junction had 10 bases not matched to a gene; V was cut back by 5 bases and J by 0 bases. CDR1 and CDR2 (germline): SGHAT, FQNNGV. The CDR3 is CASSLGLAGALSSYNEQFF. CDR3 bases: TGTGCCAGCAGCCTAGGACTAGCGGGGGCCCTAAGCTCCTACAATGAGCAGTTCTTC.

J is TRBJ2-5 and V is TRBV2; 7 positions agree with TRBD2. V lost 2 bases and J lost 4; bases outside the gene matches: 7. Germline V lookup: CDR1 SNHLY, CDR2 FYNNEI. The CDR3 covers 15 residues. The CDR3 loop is CASSERRASGETQYF. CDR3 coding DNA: TGTGCCAGCAGTGAAAGGCGGGCTAGCGGAGAGACCCAGTACTTC.

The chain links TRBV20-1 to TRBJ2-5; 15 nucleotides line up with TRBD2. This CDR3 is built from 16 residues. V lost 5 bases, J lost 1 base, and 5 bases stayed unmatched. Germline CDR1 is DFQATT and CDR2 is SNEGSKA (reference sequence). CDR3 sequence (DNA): TGCAGTGCTTCGGGACTAGCGGGAGGAATCCAAGAGACCCAGTACTTC. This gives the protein CSASGLAGGIQETQYF.

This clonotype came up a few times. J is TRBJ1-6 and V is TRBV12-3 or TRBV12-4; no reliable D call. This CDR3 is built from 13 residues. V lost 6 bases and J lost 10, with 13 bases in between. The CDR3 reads CASRAVGYSPLHF. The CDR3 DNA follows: TGTGCCAGCAGGGCCGTAGGCTACTCACCCCTCCACTTT.

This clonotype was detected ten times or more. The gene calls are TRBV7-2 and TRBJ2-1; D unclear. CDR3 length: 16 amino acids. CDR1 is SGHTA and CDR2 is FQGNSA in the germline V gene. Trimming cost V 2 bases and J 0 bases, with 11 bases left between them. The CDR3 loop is CASSLSRFSSYNEQFF. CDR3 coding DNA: TGTGCCAGCAGCTTAAGTAGGTTTAGCTCCTACAATGAGCAGTTCTTC.

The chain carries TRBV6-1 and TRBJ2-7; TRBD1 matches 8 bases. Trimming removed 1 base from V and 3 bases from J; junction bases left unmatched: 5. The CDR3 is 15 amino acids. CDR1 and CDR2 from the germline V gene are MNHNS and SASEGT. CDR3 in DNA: TGTGCCAGCAGTGAAGGGTCAGGGGGCCGCTACGAGCAGTACTTC. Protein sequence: CASSEGSGGRYEQYF.

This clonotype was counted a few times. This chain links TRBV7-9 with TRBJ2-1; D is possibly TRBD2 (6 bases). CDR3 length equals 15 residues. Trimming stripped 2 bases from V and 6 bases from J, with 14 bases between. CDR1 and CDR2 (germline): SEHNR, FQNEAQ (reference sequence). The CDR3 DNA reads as TGTGCCAGCAGCTTACTCCGGGACTTTCTCAATGAGCAGTTCTTC. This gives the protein CASSLLRDFLNEQFF.

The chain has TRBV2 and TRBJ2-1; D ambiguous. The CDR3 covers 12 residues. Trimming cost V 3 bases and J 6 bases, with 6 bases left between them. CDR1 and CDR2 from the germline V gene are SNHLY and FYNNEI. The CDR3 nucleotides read TGTGCCAGCAGTGAGGCTATCAATGAGCAGTTCTTC. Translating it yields CASSEAINEQFF.

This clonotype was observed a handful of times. The CDR3 sequence is CSANPDGTGDTDTQYF. CDR3 coding DNA: TGCAGTGCTAACCCCGACGGGACAGGGGACACAGATACGCAGTATTTT. The V gene is TRBV20-1, the J gene TRBJ2-3; TRBD1 aligns across 10 bases. This CDR3 is built from 16 residues. Germline loops: CDR1 DFQATT, CDR2 SNEGSKA (reference sequence). V lost 4 bases, J lost 2 bases, and 9 bases stayed unmatched.

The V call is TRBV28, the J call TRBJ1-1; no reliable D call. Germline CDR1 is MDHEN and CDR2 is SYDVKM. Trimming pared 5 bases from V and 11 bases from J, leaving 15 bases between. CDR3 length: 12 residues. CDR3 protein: CASSPSRESAFF. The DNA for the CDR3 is TGTGCCAGCAGTCCCTCAAGGGAATCGGCTTTCTTT.

CDR3 in amino acids: CATRGGYTEAFF. CDR3 nucleotide sequence: TGTGCCACCCGCGGCGGGTACACTGAAGCTTTCTTT. This chain joins TRBV19 and TRBJ1-1; D uncertain. With 10 bases removed from V and 3 bases from J, the gap between germline ends came to 12 bases. The CDR3 is 12 residues long. Per the germline V gene, CDR1 is LNHDA and CDR2 is SQIVND (reference sequence).

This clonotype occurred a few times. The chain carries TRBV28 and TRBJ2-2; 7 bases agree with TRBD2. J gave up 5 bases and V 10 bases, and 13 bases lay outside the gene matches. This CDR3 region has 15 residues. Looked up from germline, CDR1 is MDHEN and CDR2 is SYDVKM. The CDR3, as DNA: TGTGCCACCTCCGCCGGGACTACGGGTACCGGGGAGCTGTTTTTT. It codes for CATSAGTTGTGELFF. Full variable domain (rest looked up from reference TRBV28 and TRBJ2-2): DVKVTQSSRYLVKRTGEKVFLECVQDMDHENMFWYRQDPGLGLRLIYFSYDVKMKEKGDIPEGYSVSREKKERFSLILESASTNQTSMYLCATSAGTTGTGELFFGEGSRLTVL.

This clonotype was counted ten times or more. CDR3 loop: CASSIQDNYGYTF. The CDR3 nucleotides read TGTGCCAGCAGTATACAGGATAACTATGGCTACACCTTC. The chain links TRBV12-3 or TRBV12-4 to TRBJ1-2, with a possible D match to TRBD1 (5 bases). The CDR3 is made up of 13 amino acids. Deletions cut 5 bases from V and 1 base from J, with 8 bases between.

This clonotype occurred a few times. Here the CDR3 reads CASSQEGTGGVDEQFF. For the CDR3, the DNA is TGCGCCAGCAGCCAAGAAGGGACAGGGGGCGTCGATGAGCAGTTCTTC. This chain links TRBV4-3 with TRBJ2-1, with 12 bases that match TRBD1. CDR1 LGHNA and CDR2 YSLEER come from the germline V gene. V was clipped by 0 bases and J by 8 bases; unmatched bases: 5. The CDR3 has 16 residues.

In DNA form, the CDR3 reads TGTGCCAGCGGTTATCCGGGACGTCCCCGGGAGCTGTTTTTT. This translates into CASGYPGRPRELFF. The rearrangement links TRBV12-3 or TRBV12-4 to TRBJ2-2, with D perhaps matching TRBD1 or TRBD2 (5 bases each). The length of the CDR3 is 14 residues. V was shortened by 8 bases and J by 9 bases, with 19 bases between the two germline ends.